This T cell receptor beta chain was profiled in a study of T cell repertoires in cytomegalovirus infection. This clonotype was seen many times. Its cognate antigen is unknown. Broader study findings: The ex vivo response was dominated by HLA-C-restricted CMV-specific TCR beta clonotypes.

MiXCR was run by TCRdb on the reads, yielding one entry per CDR3 protein. The sample includes about 890,000 distinct CDR3 sequences, more than 25% of them seen just once. The source material was cultured CD8+ T cells from PBMCs, sampled from culture after CMV antigen stimulation. The receptor's source is a human donor in good health (CMV status not recorded). Some clones in this sample may be carry-over from other donors' samples.

The CDR3 loop reads CASSSAPAADTQYF. The DNA of the CDR3 is TGTGCCAGCAGTTCGGCCCCTGCCGCGGATACGCAGTATTTT. The chain has TRBV12-3 or TRBV12-4 and TRBJ2-3; no reliable D call. The CDR3 contains 14 residues. The V end was cut by 4 bases, the J end by 6 bases, with 14 bases between.